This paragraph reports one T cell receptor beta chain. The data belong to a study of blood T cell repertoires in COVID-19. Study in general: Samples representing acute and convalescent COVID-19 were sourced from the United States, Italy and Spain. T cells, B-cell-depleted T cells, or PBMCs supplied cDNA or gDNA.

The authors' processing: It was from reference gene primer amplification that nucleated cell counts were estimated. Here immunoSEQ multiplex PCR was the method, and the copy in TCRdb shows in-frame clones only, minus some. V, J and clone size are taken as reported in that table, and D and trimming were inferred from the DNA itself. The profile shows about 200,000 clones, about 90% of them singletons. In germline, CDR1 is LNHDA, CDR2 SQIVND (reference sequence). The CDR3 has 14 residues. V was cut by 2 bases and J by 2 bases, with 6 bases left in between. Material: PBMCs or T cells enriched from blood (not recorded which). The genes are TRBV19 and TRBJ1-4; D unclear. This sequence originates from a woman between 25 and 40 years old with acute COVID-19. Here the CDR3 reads CASSIQATNEKLFF. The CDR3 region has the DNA TGTGCCAGTAGTATACAGGCCACTAATGAAAAACTGTTTTTT.